This entry concerns a single T cell receptor beta chain. This clonotype has a handful of counts. The target of this receptor is not known. Base qualities are not recorded, but no much larger clone differs from it by a single base. The data stem from a study of response to subunit inactivated influenza vaccine (dated by TCRdb to about 2018). Notes on the research overall: Deep quantitative profiling of the T cell receptor repertoire was used in the study to follow responses to a trivalent subunit inactivated influenza vaccine. General conclusions and limits of the study: According to the authors, only a limited number of new T cells may be recruited by each seasonal influenza vaccination.

The junction shows trimming of 6 bases on V and 3 bases on J, and the gene matches do not reach 6 bases of it. For CDR1 and CDR2, the germline V gene (reference sequence) lists DFQATT and SNEGSKA. Measured from the cysteine to the phenylalanine, the CDR3 is 14 residues long. Just CDR3 DNA is preserved here, 42 bases in frame from base 1. Receptor libraries were prepared by RT-PCR. The listed sequencing device is Illumina HiSeq 2500. TCRdb reanalyzed the raw reads on its own, using fastp at Q25 for trimming and MiXCR for clone calling, and kept in-frame beta chains. Each record represents a unique CDR3 protein, reported with the most common genes and DNA among its rows. Present in this sample are about 780,000 distinct CDR3 sequences, 15% to 20% of which were seen just once. The ten largest clonotypes hold 11% of the sample.

Here the chain combines TRBV20-1 and TRBJ2-7, and TRBD1 matches 12 of the central bases. This sample comprised PBMCs from blood, obtained roughly 5 days after vaccination. This receptor was taken from a middle-aged man who received an inactivated influenza vaccine. Donor details come from another sample of the same person, matched by shared clones. The DNA reads TGCAGTGCCACCGGGACAGGGGGCCGCTACGAGCAGTACTTC. It translates to CSATGTGGRYEQYF.